This passage covers 14 T cell receptor beta chains from one sample sequenced in a study of T cell repertoires in cytomegalovirus infection. TCRdb itself ran the reads through MiXCR, one entry per CDR3 protein. The profile shows about 130,000 distinct CDR3 sequences, 7% to 10% of them singletons. Sample: PBMCs. Receptors originate from a human donor in good health (CMV status not recorded). Some clones in this sample may be carry-over from other donors' samples.

Many counts were recorded for this clonotype. The rearrangement uses TRBV6-2 or TRBV6-3 and TRBJ2-7; D remains unclear. Germline assignment: CDR1 MNHEY and CDR2 SVGEGT. The V end was cut by 0 bases, the J end by 1 base, with 16 bases between. The CDR3 extends over 17 amino acids. This CDR3 is CASSYSMGRSASYEQYF. The DNA of the CDR3 is TGTGCCAGCAGTTACTCGATGGGTAGGTCAGCTTCCTACGAGCAGTACTTC.

This clonotype was picked up many times. V is TRBV7-2 and J is TRBJ1-6; no definite D call. Germline V lookup: CDR1 SGHTA, CDR2 FQGNSA. The CDR3 length is 18 residues. The V end was cut by 3 bases, the J end by 11 bases, with 26 bases between. CDR3 in amino acids: CASSFLTQPGGPSAPLHF. CDR3 DNA: TGTGCCAGCAGCTTTCTCACCCAGCCCGGAGGGCCTTCCGCACCCCTCCACTTT.

The sample holds a few counts of this clonotype. The chain uses TRBV20-1 and TRBJ2-1; TRBD2 aligns across 14 bases. CDR1 and CDR2 from the germline V gene are DFQATT and SNEGSKA (reference sequence). Trimming removed 5 bases from V and 7 bases from J; junction bases left unmatched: 7. CDR3 length equals 15 residues. CDR3 in DNA: TGCAGTGCTCCTGGGACTAGCGGGGGTCTTAATGAGCAGTTCTTC. This codes for CSAPGTSGGLNEQFF.

This clonotype appeared once. This likely comes from a read error, as the CDR3 has no conserved phenylalanine or tryptophan at its end. No DNA is shown, since the ends of the CDR3 on it are uncertain; the CDR3 is the one TCRdb lists. The chain employs TRBV12-3 or TRBV12-4 and TRBJ2-5; the D call in the table, TRBD2, was not verified against the DNA. Ends included, the CDR3 has 14 residues. CDR3: CASSRREVAGNRYL.

The chain carries TRBV6-5 and TRBJ2-1, with TRBD1 as a possible D gene (5 bases). The CDR3 totals 15 residues. V lost 3 bases and J 3 bases, leaving 12 bases between the germline ends. CDR1 is MNHEY, CDR2 SVGAGI, per germline. CDR3 sequence reads: CASSYETARYNEQFF. The DNA for the CDR3 is TGTGCCAGCAGTTATGAGACAGCACGCTACAATGAGCAGTTCTTC.

At least ten counts were recorded for this clonotype. V gene TRBV28 combines with J gene TRBJ2-1; 8 bases are a match to TRBD2. With V trimmed by 2 bases and J by 10 bases, 7 bases remained unmatched. The germline V gene encodes CDR1 MDHEN and CDR2 SYDVKM. This CDR3 spans 14 amino acids. CDR3 amino acids: CASSLAGLADEQFF. The CDR3 DNA reads TGTGCCAGCAGTTTAGCAGGACTAGCCGACGAGCAGTTCTTC. Based on the CDR3 plus reference TRBV28 and TRBJ2-1, the full variable domain is DVKVTQSSRYLVKRTGEKVFLECVQDMDHENMFWYRQDPGLGLRLIYFSYDVKMKEKGDIPEGYSVSREKKERFSLILESASTNQTSMYLCASSLAGLADEQFFGPGTRLTVL.

This clonotype was found many times. V is TRBV19 and J is TRBJ1-1; tentative D call: TRBD1 (5 bases). The CDR3 length is 15 residues. Germline CDR1 LNHDA, CDR2 SQIVND (reference sequence). Trimming stripped 3 bases from V and 5 bases from J, with 16 bases between. CDR3 in amino acids: CASSIIPGRRTEAFF. CDR3 DNA sequence: TGTGCCAGTAGTATCATTCCGGGACGGAGGACTGAAGCTTTCTTT.

There are many counts of this clonotype. The rearrangement links TRBV6-5 to TRBJ2-3; 14 bases fit TRBD2. Germline V CDR1 and CDR2: MNHEY, SVGAGI. The CDR3 consists of 17 residues. V lost 1 base to trimming and J lost 5 bases; unmatched junction nucleotides: 5. The CDR3 region is CASSYYGTSGGGDTQYF. As DNA, the CDR3 is TGTGCCAGCAGTTACTACGGGACTAGCGGGGGTGGAGATACGCAGTATTTT.

The table lists this clonotype with many counts. The rearrangement joins TRBV7-6 to TRBJ2-5, with D perhaps TRBD1 or TRBD2 (5 bases each). The V and J ends lost 5 bases and 0 bases respectively, with 16 bases between them. Germline values: CDR1 SGHVS, CDR2 FNYEAQ. The CDR3 loop spans 16 amino acids. CDR3 DNA sequence: TGTGCCAGCAGCCAGGAACCGGGACGCAACCAAGAGACCCAGTACTTC. Protein: CASSQEPGRNQETQYF.

The V gene is TRBV6-6, the J gene TRBJ1-5; TRBD1 might be the D (6 bases). CDR1 and CDR2 (germline): MNHNY, SVGAGI (reference sequence). This CDR3 contains 14 residues. The V end lost 7 bases, the J end lost 5 bases, and 15 bases lay between the germline ends. The DNA of the CDR3 is TGTGCCAGCACTCCCCAGGGGAAGGATCAGCCCCAGCATTTT. This encodes CASTPQGKDQPQHF.

This clonotype was counted a few times. The genes are TRBV29-1 and TRBJ1-2; D gene unclear. V lost 5 bases, J lost 6 bases, and 13 bases lay in between. This CDR3 contains 12 residues. From germline, CDR1 is SQVTM and CDR2 ANQGSEA. In DNA form, the CDR3 reads TGCAGCGTTATGCCCGGGGTAGATGGCTACACCTTC. Protein: CSVMPGVDGYTF.

This clonotype has a count of ten or more. The chain has TRBV7-2 and TRBJ2-5, with D uncertain. The CDR3 is 13 amino acids. V dropped 5 bases and J dropped 4 bases, with 11 bases sitting between them. The germline gives CDR1 SGHTA, CDR2 FQGNSA. CDR3 amino acids: CASSPGPGETQYF. CDR3 nucleotides: TGTGCCAGCAGCCCCGGGCCTGGAGAGACCCAGTACTTC.

The chain carries TRBV20-1 and TRBJ2-3, with D perhaps TRBD1 or TRBD2 (7 bases each). V lost 0 bases and J 4 bases, leaving 14 bases between the germline ends. The CDR3 has 15 residues. CDR1 DFQATT and CDR2 SNEGSKA come from the germline V gene (reference sequence). CDR3 in amino acids: CSAREGGGYADTQYF. The CDR3 DNA is TGCAGTGCTAGAGAGGGAGGGGGCTATGCAGATACGCAGTATTTT.

The chain recombines TRBV20-1 with TRBJ2-6; 7 bases are a match to TRBD2. Germline values: CDR1 DFQATT, CDR2 SNEGSKA (reference sequence). The ends lost 2 bases at V and 0 bases at J; junction bases unmatched: 1. CDR3 length: 15 amino acids. The CDR3 here is CSARWGGSGANVLTF. CDR3 nucleotide sequence: TGCAGTGCTAGATGGGGGGGCTCTGGGGCCAACGTCCTGACTTTC.